These 17 T cell receptor beta chains were all obtained from the same sample, sequenced in a study of T-cell reconstitution after alpha-beta-depleted transplantation in children. Researchers prepared the TCRbeta library using unique molecular identifiers, the study reports. TCRdb reanalysed the PCR reads using MiXCR and keeps one entry per CDR3 protein. This sample has approximately 83,000 distinct CDR3 sequences, with more than 7% found just once. The material was PBMCs from the stem cell graft donor, obtained from the stem cell graft. These receptors all stem from a human donor who donated a stem cell graft to a child with congenital amegakaryocytic thrombocytopenia.

CDR3 bases: TGTGCCAGCAGCTCGAACGGACAGTACAATGAGCAGTTCTTC. It specifies CASSSNGQYNEQFF. This chain connects TRBV7-6 to TRBJ2-1, with D tentatively TRBD1 (6 bases). Per germline, CDR1 SGHVS and CDR2 FNYEAQ. CDR3 size: 14 residues. V dropped 4 bases and J dropped 4 bases, with 11 bases sitting between them.

At least ten counts were recorded for this clonotype. The rearrangement uses TRBV27 and TRBJ2-2; D unclear. CDR1 is MNHEY and CDR2 is SMNVEV in the germline V gene (reference sequence). V was shortened by 5 bases and J by 2 bases, with 15 bases between the two germline ends. CDR3 size: 16 residues. The CDR3 DNA reads TGTGCCAGCAGTCTAGGCCGGACGGGCAACACCGGGGAGCTGTTTTTT. Translating it yields CASSLGRTGNTGELFF.

This clonotype was seen ten or more times. The V and J genes are TRBV7-9 and TRBJ2-3; perhaps TRBD2 as D (6 bases). The V gene's germline CDR1 is SEHNR and CDR2 FQNEAQ (reference sequence). The V end lost 5 bases, the J end lost 14 bases, and 11 bases lay between the germline ends. The CDR3 runs 10 residues. The CDR3 nucleotides read TGTGCCAGCAGCGGGGGGACTCTGTATTTT. Protein product: CASSGGTLYF.

This clonotype was seen ten or more times. This chain links TRBV12-3 or TRBV12-4 with TRBJ2-3; TRBD1 matches 11 bases. V lost 5 bases and J lost 2; bases outside the gene matches: 6. This CDR3 has 16 residues. The CDR3 protein is CASSTGQGAYTDTQYF. In DNA, the CDR3 is TGTGCCAGCAGTACCGGACAGGGGGCGTACACAGATACGCAGTATTTT.

This clonotype is medium-sized within its sample. This CDR3 reads CASSGGTDRNLVYEQYF. DNA of the CDR3: TGTGCCAGCAGCGGCGGGACGGACCGGAATTTGGTCTACGAGCAGTACTTC. The chain recombines TRBV7-8 with TRBJ2-7, with TRBD2 as a possible D gene (6 bases). The CDR3 sequence is 17 residues long. Germline values: CDR1 SGHVS, CDR2 FQNEAQ. Trimming stripped 5 bases from V and 3 bases from J, with 23 bases between.

This clonotype was seen at least ten times. This chain links TRBV5-1 with TRBJ2-3; 10 bases line up with TRBD2. The CDR3 totals 15 residues. Germline values: CDR1 SGHRS, CDR2 YFSETQ. Unmatched junction bases numbered 4, after V lost 4 bases and J lost 2 bases. The CDR3 bases are TGCGCCAGCAGCCCGAGCGGGGGGGTCACAGATACGCAGTATTTT. Translated: CASSPSGGVTDTQYF.

This clonotype was picked up many times. V is TRBV12-3 or TRBV12-4 and J is TRBJ1-5; D is unclear. The germline V and J ends were trimmed by 5 bases and 11 bases, with 10 bases remaining between them. The length of the CDR3 is 11 residues. The CDR3 region is CASSAGEAQHF. CDR3 in DNA: TGTGCCAGCAGTGCGGGAGAGGCCCAGCATTTT.

This clonotype was detected ten times or more. The chain uses TRBV4-1 and TRBJ1-5; D remains ambiguous. Germline CDR1 MGHRA, CDR2 YSYEKL. V was cut by 4 bases and J by 0 bases, with 13 bases left in between. The CDR3 extends over 16 amino acids. CDR3 region: CASSPKGGPSNQPQHF. CDR3 nucleotide sequence: TGCGCCAGCAGCCCCAAGGGAGGGCCTAGCAATCAGCCCCAGCATTTT.

At least ten counts were recorded for this clonotype. J is TRBJ1-1 and V is TRBV12-3 or TRBV12-4; D is unresolved. This CDR3 is 12 amino acids long. V was clipped by 8 bases and J by 8 bases, with 15 bases between them. CDR3 bases: TGTGCCAGCGGAAACGGGGTAACGGAAGCTTTCTTT. It is translated as CASGNGVTEAFF.

The rearrangement links TRBV19 to TRBJ2-2, with D hard to call. Germline CDR1 and CDR2: LNHDA and SQIVND (reference sequence). The CDR3 contains 14 residues. The V gene lost 7 bases and the J gene lost 5 bases, with 14 bases spanning the gap. CDR3 sequence: CASNRPPETGELFF. The CDR3 region has the DNA TGTGCCAGTAATCGGCCTCCCGAGACCGGGGAGCTGTTTTTT.

This clonotype was observed at least ten times. The chain links TRBV20-1 to TRBJ1-1; TRBD1 matches at 9 bases. The CDR3 contains 16 residues. J was trimmed by 4 bases and V by 0 bases; bases with no gene match: 9. Germline CDR1 is DFQATT and CDR2 is SNEGSKA (reference sequence). CDR3 sequence (DNA): TGCAGTGCTAGAGAGGGTACAGGGGGCGCGGGCACTGAAGCTTTCTTT. This sequence encodes CSAREGTGGAGTEAFF.

This clonotype was detected once. Since a much larger clone is just one base distant, this may be a read error. The chain is built from TRBV18 and TRBJ1-2; tentative D call: TRBD1 (5 bases). Germline CDR1 is KGHSH and CDR2 is LQKENI. V was cut by 8 bases and J by 5 bases, with 15 bases left in between. The CDR3 runs 13 residues. In DNA form, the CDR3 reads TGTGCCAGCACCCTATCGGGGCGGTATGGCTACACCTTC. Its translation: CASTLSGRYGYTF.

This clonotype was detected many times. The J gene is TRBJ2-3, the V gene TRBV20-1, with D possibly matching TRBD1 (5 bases). The CDR3 consists of 13 residues. The germline gives CDR1 DFQATT, CDR2 SNEGSKA (reference sequence). V lost 3 bases to trimming and J lost 3 bases, with 10 bases between them. CDR3 DNA: TGCAGTGCTAGGCAGGGTGATACAGATACGCAGTATTTT. Protein product: CSARQGDTDTQYF.

This clonotype was detected once. The J gene is TRBJ2-5, the V gene TRBV18, with TRBD2 matching over 7 bases. V lost 4 bases and J lost 3; bases outside the gene matches: 5. There are 14 residues in the CDR3. CDR1 and CDR2 (germline): KGHSH, LQKENI. The CDR3: CASSRTRVEETQYF. The CDR3 DNA follows: TGTGCCAGCTCACGGACTAGGGTGGAAGAGACCCAGTACTTC.

This clonotype was detected ten times or more. The chain employs TRBV30 and TRBJ2-7; no firm D call. V lost 8 bases, J lost 0 bases, and 14 bases lay in between. The CDR3 contains 13 residues. Germline CDR1 GTSNPN, CDR2 SVGIG (reference sequence). The CDR3: CARTAKNSYEQYF. In DNA form, the CDR3 reads TGTGCCCGTACAGCGAAAAACTCCTACGAGCAGTACTTC.

Many counts were recorded for this clonotype. The chain uses TRBV5-5 and TRBJ2-3, with 7 bases matching TRBD1. The V gene end was trimmed by 7 bases and the J gene end by 4 bases; junction bases not matched to a gene: 12. This CDR3 comprises 15 residues. CDR1 and CDR2 (germline): SGHKS, YYEKEE (reference sequence). CDR3 sequence reads: CASPPWDSNSDTQYF. DNA for the CDR3: TGTGCCAGCCCGCCCTGGGACAGCAACTCAGATACGCAGTATTTT. Supplemented by reference TRBV5-5 and TRBJ2-3, the full variable domain reads DAGVTQSPTHLIKTRGQQVTLRCSPISGHKSVSWYQQVLGQGPQFIFQYYEKEERGRGNFPDRFSARQFPNYSSELNVNALLLGDSALYLCASPPWDSNSDTQYFGPGTRLTVL.

This clonotype has a handful of counts. The chain joins TRBV5-1 to TRBJ2-1; possibly TRBD1 for D (5 bases). Germline V gene lookup returns CDR1 SGHRS and CDR2 YFSETQ. The CDR3 totals 13 residues. Trimming pared 0 bases from V and 9 bases from J, leaving 10 bases between. The CDR3 loop is CASSLGRAPEQFF. The CDR3 DNA reads as TGCGCCAGCAGCTTGGGCAGGGCCCCTGAGCAGTTCTTC.